This is a list of T cell receptor beta chains from one sample in a study of CD8 T cells in ankylosing spondylitis. A single record per CDR3 protein comes from TCRdb applying MiXCR to the 5' RACE reads. The sample has hundreds of thousands of distinct CDR3 sequences; roughly 12% are singletons. The sample comprised blood, either unsorted or a sorted T cell fraction (not recorded which). The receptors derive from a male donor with ankylosing spondylitis. Each CDR3 is given with its conserved first and last residue. D genes are given only for firm matches. The size of a clone is reported for some rows only, either as once, few or many, or as a class for expanded clones.

d_call,v_call,j_call,clone_size,cdr3_nt,cdr3_aa
TRBD2,TRBV6-5,TRBJ2-7,NA,TGTGCCAGCAGTTTGGGACTACCAAGCTCCTACGAGCAGTACTTC,CASSLGLPSSYEQYF
TRBD1,TRBV11-2,TRBJ1-6,NA,TGTGCCAGCAGCTTAGTCCCGGGACAGGGATTGGAGGCTACAAATTCACCCCTCCACTTT,CASSLVPGQGLEATNSPLHF
TRBD1,TRBV5-1,TRBJ2-5,few,TGCGCCAGCAGCACGCAGGGGGCTAGACAAGAGACCCAGTACTTC,CASSTQGARQETQYF
TRBD2,TRBV28,TRBJ2-5,few,TGTGCCAGCAGTTCCACCTTAGCGGGAGAGTACTTC,CASSSTLAGEYF
NA,TRBV6-1,TRBJ1-1,NA,TGTGCCAGCTCAACCCGAATTTGGGGCTTGGGCACTGAAGCTTTCTTT,CASSTRIWGLGTEAFF
TRBD1,TRBV20-1,TRBJ2-4,few,TGCAGTGCTAGCCCGGGACAGGGCCCCAAAAACATTCAGTACTTC,CSASPGQGPKNIQYF
NA,TRBV12-3/TRBV12-4,TRBJ1-5,few,TGTGCCAGCACCTACACCTATAGCAATCAGCCCCAGCATTTT,CASTYTYSNQPQHF
TRBD1,TRBV4-3,TRBJ2-7,NA,TGCGCCAGCAGCCAAGTTGACAGGGACGAGCAGTACTTC,CASSQVDRDEQYF
NA,TRBV20-1,TRBJ2-1,many,TGCAGTGCTAGAGATCTAGGCAGATCCTACAATGAGCAGTTCTTC,CSARDLGRSYNEQFF
NA,TRBV7-2,TRBJ2-7,few,TGTGCCAGCTCAACCTACCAGGGAAAGGGCTACGAGCAGTACTTC,CASSTYQGKGYEQYF
TRBD1,TRBV9,TRBJ1-1,few,TGTGCCAGCAGCCGGGGACAGGGGACCACTGAAGCTTTCTTT,CASSRGQGTTEAFF
NA,TRBV4-3,TRBJ1-1,NA,TGCGCCAGCAGCCAAGATTGGAGGGGTGGAGCTGAAGCTTTCTTT,CASSQDWRGGAEAFF
NA,TRBV12-3/TRBV12-4,TRBJ2-1,few,TGTGCCAGCAGTTTATACGGGGTGCTCGGTGAGCAGTTCTTC,CASSLYGVLGEQFF
TRBD1,TRBV18,TRBJ1-1,few,TGTGCCAGCTCCCAGATCGGGACAGGGGTGAACACTGAAGCTTTCTTT,CASSQIGTGVNTEAFF
NA,TRBV28,TRBJ1-5,NA,TGTGCCAGCAGCTATCCGGGACCTATAAATCAGCCCCAGCATTTT,CASSYPGPINQPQHF
NA,TRBV10-3,TRBJ1-2,NA,TGTGCCATCAGGGGCTATGGCTACACCTTC,CAIRGYGYTF
NA,TRBV20-1,TRBJ1-1,many,TGCAGTGCCTACTGGGGTACTAGAGACACTGAAGCTTTCTTT,CSAYWGTRDTEAFF
NA,TRBV5-1,TRBJ2-2,NA,TGCGCCAGCAGCTTGGCCTCACAGAACACCGGGGAGCTGTTTTTT,CASSLASQNTGELFF
NA,TRBV5-6,TRBJ2-3,many,TGTGCCAGCAGCATGTGGAATTGGACGGGCACAGATACGCAGTATTTT,CASSMWNWTGTDTQYF
NA,TRBV12-3/TRBV12-4,TRBJ2-1,few,TGTGCCAGCAGTTTACAACTAGCTGGTGAGCAGTTCTTC,CASSLQLAGEQFF
NA,TRBV20-1,TRBJ2-3,few,TGCAGTGCCCCTCGGATGACAGATACGCAGTATTTT,CSAPRMTDTQYF
TRBD2,TRBV18,TRBJ2-7,few,TGTGCCAGCTCACCTCCCGGGACTATCGAGCAGTACTTC,CASSPPGTIEQYF
TRBD1,TRBV20-1,TRBJ1-5,NA,TGCAGTGCTAGGAAGGGGGCGACTCCCCCCCAGCATTTT,CSARKGATPPQHF
NA,TRBV5-1,TRBJ1-1,NA,TGCGCCAGCAGCATACCAGGGATGGGAGCTTTCTTT,CASSIPGMGAFF